This T cell receptor (beta chain) derives from a study of blood T cell dynamics during melanoma immunotherapy. Study outcomes and limitations: It remained unknown if the driving T cell clones were melanoma-specific. Cell-free DNA CDR3 sequences most resembled the immune-effector CD8+ subset, which was also most clonal.

Produced via immunoSEQ multiplex PCR; TCRdb's table is partial and in-frame only. The sample gives over 10,000 clones, 90% to 95% of which show up once; roughly 0.18% is in the top ten. The time point: week 3, after first cycle of checkpoint inhibitor. Blood was drawn before treatment and at week 3 after checkpoint blockade. No patient had earlier systemic cancer treatment, concurrent immunosuppressants, or another active cancer. Concerning this clone itself: Its matching antigen is unknown.

Germline assignment: CDR1 MDHEN and CDR2 SYDVKM. With V trimmed by 7 bases and J by 4 bases, 8 bases remained unmatched. This CDR3 is 15 amino acids long. The chain has TRBV28 and TRBJ2-7, with 12 bases that match TRBD2. The receptor was isolated from a human donor with melanoma. The material sequenced was effector memory CD8+ T cells from blood, taken from a patient treated with checkpoint blockade. DNA of the CDR3: TGTGCCAGCAATGACAGACTAGCGGGAGTATACGAGCAGTACTTC. It specifies CASNDRLAGVYEQYF.